Listed below are T cell receptor beta chains from one sample, sequenced in a study of blood T cell repertoires in COVID-19. Some clones are missing from TCRdb's copy, which holds only in-frame ones; the method was immunoSEQ multiplex PCR. The sample consists of 300,000 to 400,000 clones, over 90% of them appearing once. Sequenced sample: PBMCs or T cells enriched from blood (not recorded which). Receptors originate from a woman in her 30s who had been exposed to COVID-19. The CDR3 runs from the conserved cysteine through the conserved F or W. Each record gives: D gene, clone size, J gene, V gene, CDR3 DNA, CDR3 protein. The D gene is left open where the match is weak. Expanded clones are given a class, and other clones once, few, many or no size at all.

D: .; size: once; J: TRBJ1-2; V: TRBV2; DNA: TGTGCCAGCAGTGAACTCCCCGGCTACACCTTC; CDR3: CASSELPGYTF
D: .; size: .; J: TRBJ1-5; V: TRBV18; DNA: TGTGCCAGCTCCCCGGGAAGTGCTGATCAGCCCCAGCATTTT; CDR3: CASSPGSADQPQHF
D: TRBD1; size: .; J: TRBJ1-2; V: TRBV4-1; DNA: TGCGCCAGCAGCCAAGTTAGGGGGCTGGTCTATGGCTACACCTTC; CDR3: CASSQVRGLVYGYTF
D: .; size: .; J: TRBJ1-2; V: TRBV7-9; DNA: TGTGCCAGCAGCCCCCCGGTGATCTTGGGCTACACCTTC; CDR3: CASSPPVILGYTF
D: .; size: .; J: TRBJ1-1; V: TRBV11-2; DNA: TGTGCCAGCAGCTTAGAACCGGGGGTGGTTGGAACTTTCTTT; CDR3: CASSLEPGVVGTFF
D: TRBD2; size: .; J: TRBJ2-1; V: TRBV6-5; DNA: TGTGCCAGCACTCCTCGGGGGGGGGTCAATGAGCAGTTCTTC; CDR3: CASTPRGGVNEQFF
D: .; size: once; J: TRBJ2-3; V: TRBV5-4; DNA: TGTGCCAGCAGCTCTTGGGAGACAGGTAGCACAGATACGCAGTATTTT; CDR3: CASSSWETGSTDTQYF
D: TRBD2; size: .; J: TRBJ2-3; V: TRBV29-1; DNA: TGCAGCGTTTCCGGGACTAGCGGGGGCCCGAGGAGAGATACGCAGTATTTT; CDR3: CSVSGTSGGPRRDTQYF
D: .; size: once; J: TRBJ1-1; V: TRBV5-4; DNA: TGTGCCAGCAGACGGACAGCTGGTTCGGACACTGAAGCTTTCTTT; CDR3: CASRRTAGSDTEAFF
D: TRBD1; size: .; J: TRBJ1-2; V: TRBV19; DNA: TGTGCCAGTAGTATAGTTCAGCGGCAGGGGGCTGGCTACACCTTC; CDR3: CASSIVQRQGAGYTF
D: TRBD2; size: .; J: TRBJ2-3; V: TRBV5-6; DNA: TGTGCCAGCAGCGTAGCGGGGGGACTCACAGATACGCAGTATTTT; CDR3: CASSVAGGLTDTQYF
D: TRBD2; size: .; J: TRBJ2-7; V: TRBV10-3; DNA: TGTGCCATCAGTGGGCTAGCGGGGGGGTCCTACGAGCAGTACTTC; CDR3: CAISGLAGGSYEQYF
D: .; size: .; J: TRBJ1-4; V: TRBV7-9; DNA: TGTGCCAGCAGCCTACTCGGAACAGATAATGAAAAACTGTTTTTT; CDR3: CASSLLGTDNEKLFF
D: TRBD1; size: .; J: TRBJ1-2; V: TRBV18; DNA: TGTGCCAGCTCACCAGGACAGGGATGGACCCCTTTC; CDR3: CASSPGQGWTPF
D: .; size: .; J: TRBJ1-1; V: TRBV2; DNA: TGTGCCAGCAGTCCAAACCTAGGACAGATCTTAAACACTGAAGCTTTCTTT; CDR3: CASSPNLGQILNTEAFF
D: TRBD1; size: .; J: TRBJ1-5; V: TRBV3-1/TRBV3-2; DNA: TGTGCCAGCAGCCTTAAAGGGACAGGGAGGTATAGCAATCAGCCCCAGCATTTT; CDR3: CASSLKGTGRYSNQPQHF
D: TRBD2; size: .; J: TRBJ2-1; V: TRBV4-2; DNA: TGTGCCAGCAGCCCTACTAGCGCCACAACCTACAATGAGCAGTTCTTC; CDR3: CASSPTSATTYNEQFF
D: TRBD1; size: .; J: TRBJ1-2; V: TRBV10-3; DNA: TGTGCCATCAGCCTAGCGGGACAGGGGTATGGCTACACCTTC; CDR3: CAISLAGQGYGYTF
D: TRBD1; size: .; J: TRBJ1-2; V: TRBV28; DNA: TGTGCCAGCAGCAGTGTCAACAGGGGTCCTGTCTATGGCTACACCTTC; CDR3: CASSSVNRGPVYGYTF
D: TRBD1; size: .; J: TRBJ2-7; V: TRBV7-9; DNA: TGTGCCAGCAGTTTCGGACAGGGTCGGGACGAGCAGTACTTC; CDR3: CASSFGQGRDEQYF
D: TRBD1; size: once; J: TRBJ1-2; V: TRBV6-5; DNA: TGTGCCAGCAGTTACCGGGACAGCCCTCCAACGGGCTACACCTTC; CDR3: CASSYRDSPPTGYTF
D: .; size: .; J: TRBJ2-7; V: TRBV10-3; DNA: TGTGCCATCAGTGGGGGGGCTACAGGGGACTACGAGCAGTACTTC; CDR3: CAISGGATGDYEQYF
D: .; size: .; J: TRBJ2-7; V: TRBV20-1; DNA: TGCAGTGCTAGTGCTGCGGTTCTGGCCGAGCAGTACTTC; CDR3: CSASAAVLAEQYF
D: .; size: .; J: TRBJ1-2; V: TRBV18; DNA: TGTGCCAGCTCACCACCCCAGGGGAGATTCTATGGCTACACCTTC; CDR3: CASSPPQGRFYGYTF
D: .; size: few; J: TRBJ1-1; V: TRBV19; DNA: TGTGCCAGTAGTATAGATAAGGCAGGGAACACTGAAGCTTTCTTT; CDR3: CASSIDKAGNTEAFF
D: .; size: .; J: TRBJ2-2; V: TRBV15; DNA: TGTGCCACCAGCAGAGACCGTATCGGGGAGCTGTTTTTT; CDR3: CATSRDRIGELFF
D: .; size: once; J: TRBJ2-3; V: TRBV3-1/TRBV3-2; DNA: TGTGCCAGCAGCCAAGGAACTAGTGGCCCTCGAAATACGCAGTATTTT; CDR3: CASSQGTSGPRNTQYF
D: .; size: .; J: TRBJ2-7; V: TRBV5-1; DNA: TGCGCCAGCAGCTTGGCCCAGGGAACCTCCTACGAGCAGTACTTC; CDR3: CASSLAQGTSYEQYF
D: .; size: .; J: TRBJ1-6; V: TRBV2; DNA: TGTGCCAGCAGGGAAGACAGCGGGAATTCACCCCTCCACTTT; CDR3: CASREDSGNSPLHF
D: .; size: .; J: TRBJ1-3; V: TRBV12-3/TRBV12-4; DNA: TGTGCCAGCAGCCCCGGTCTAAACACCATATATTTT; CDR3: CASSPGLNTIYF
D: TRBD2; size: .; J: TRBJ2-3; V: TRBV6-5; DNA: TGTGCCAGCAGAAGGGGAGGGACAGATACGCAGTATTTT; CDR3: CASRRGGTDTQYF
D: .; size: once; J: TRBJ1-5; V: TRBV6-5; DNA: TGTGCCAGCAGCCACCAGGTAGACAATCAGCCCCAGCATTTT; CDR3: CASSHQVDNQPQHF
D: .; size: once; J: TRBJ1-4; V: TRBV19; DNA: TGTGCCAGTAGTATAGGGGGCAGATCTAATGAAAAACTGTTTTTT; CDR3: CASSIGGRSNEKLFF
D: .; size: .; J: TRBJ1-4; V: TRBV29-1; DNA: TGCAGCGTTGGGGACATTAGGGAAAAACTGTTTTTT; CDR3: CSVGDIREKLFF
D: TRBD1; size: .; J: TRBJ2-7; V: TRBV2; DNA: TGTGCCAGCAAAACAGACAGGGGGCGAGAGCAGTACTTC; CDR3: CASKTDRGREQYF
D: TRBD2; size: .; J: TRBJ2-5; V: TRBV5-6; DNA: TGTGCCAGCAGCTTTAGGCCAGCGGGGGGGCTGGAGACCCAGTACTTC; CDR3: CASSFRPAGGLETQYF
D: .; size: .; J: TRBJ1-2; V: TRBV5-1; DNA: TGCGCCAGCAGCTTGGACGGGAGGAACTATGGCTACACCTTC; CDR3: CASSLDGRNYGYTF
D: .; size: .; J: TRBJ1-1; V: TRBV7-9; DNA: TGTGCCAGCAGCGTTTCTTCAGGAGGAACTGAAGCTTTCTTT; CDR3: CASSVSSGGTEAFF
D: TRBD1; size: .; J: TRBJ1-6; V: TRBV4-3; DNA: TGCGCCAGCAGCCAAGCTAAAGACCGGGACAGGGGGTTTCCTTACCGCTCACCCCTCCACTTT; CDR3: CASSQAKDRDRGFPYRSPLHF
D: TRBD2; size: .; J: TRBJ2-3; V: TRBV4-1; DNA: TGCGCCAGCAGCCAAGATTGGGGCGGGGGGGATACGCAGTATTTT; CDR3: CASSQDWGGGDTQYF
D: TRBD1; size: .; J: TRBJ2-7; V: TRBV4-1; DNA: TGCGCCAGCAGCGCCAGGGGTGACAGGGGCTTTTACGAGCAGTACTTC; CDR3: CASSARGDRGFYEQYF
D: TRBD1; size: .; J: TRBJ1-1; V: TRBV4-3; DNA: TGCGCCAGCAGCCAAGGGACAGGTATGAACACTGAAGCTTTCTTT; CDR3: CASSQGTGMNTEAFF
D: .; size: .; J: TRBJ1-3; V: TRBV7-9; DNA: TGTGCCAGCAGCTTAGTCCGGTTCTCTGGAAACACCATATATTTT; CDR3: CASSLVRFSGNTIYF
D: TRBD2; size: .; J: TRBJ2-4; V: TRBV5-1; DNA: TGCGCCAGCAGCCCGGGGACTAGCGGACCCAACATTCAGTACTTC; CDR3: CASSPGTSGPNIQYF
D: .; size: few; J: TRBJ2-2; V: TRBV27; DNA: TGTGCCAGCAGTTTATCCGGGGTCGGGGAGCTGTTTTTT; CDR3: CASSLSGVGELFF
D: .; size: once; J: TRBJ2-5; V: TRBV7-6; DNA: TGTGCCAGCAGCTCGACACGGTGGCCTCAAGAGACCCAGTACTTC; CDR3: CASSSTRWPQETQYF
D: .; size: .; J: TRBJ1-2; V: TRBV4-1; DNA: TGCGCCAGCAGCCAAGAATTTCAGGGTGACTATGGCTACACCTTC; CDR3: CASSQEFQGDYGYTF
D: .; size: .; J: TRBJ2-7; V: TRBV27; DNA: TGTGCCAGCAGTTGGGCGGGGCGTACCTACGAGCAGTACTTC; CDR3: CASSWAGRTYEQYF
D: .; size: .; J: TRBJ1-3; V: TRBV2; DNA: TGTGCCAGCAGTGGACCTGGAGGGCCTGGAAACACCATATATTTT; CDR3: CASSGPGGPGNTIYF
D: .; size: .; J: TRBJ2-7; V: TRBV21-1; DNA: TGTGCCAGAACGGCGCGGACAGGGGAACACGAGCAGTACTTC; CDR3: CARTARTGEHEQYF
D: TRBD1; size: .; J: TRBJ1-4; V: TRBV4-1; DNA: TGCGCCAGCAGCCCCCAGGCGGGACAGGGTGGCGAAAAACTGTTTTTT; CDR3: CASSPQAGQGGEKLFF
D: TRBD1; size: .; J: TRBJ2-1; V: TRBV7-9; DNA: TGTGCCAGCAGCCTTACCCGGGACAGGGACCCCAATGAGCAGTTCTTC; CDR3: CASSLTRDRDPNEQFF
D: .; size: .; J: TRBJ2-7; V: TRBV29-1; DNA: TGCAGCGTTGAGGACAGTTCCTACGAGCAGTACTTC; CDR3: CSVEDSSYEQYF